Below are 17 T cell receptor beta chains sequenced from a single sample in a study of CD8 T cells in ankylosing spondylitis. TCRdb ran MiXCR on the 5' RACE reads and lists one entry per CDR3 protein. This sample yields 150,000 to 250,000 distinct CDR3 sequences, of which 9.5% to 15% are seen a single time; approximately 15% belongs to the top ten. Input material: blood, either unsorted or a sorted T cell fraction (not recorded which). These receptors were collected from a male donor with ankylosing spondylitis or in good health (not recorded which).

The chain recombines TRBV7-9 with TRBJ1-5; tentative D call: TRBD1 (5 bases). This CDR3 has 14 amino acids. V dropped 1 base and J dropped 6 bases, with 10 bases sitting between them. Germline V gives CDR1 SEHNR, CDR2 FQNEAQ (reference sequence). The CDR3 nucleotides read TGTGCCAGCAGCTTAGGGGTAGGGGTTCAGCCCCAGCATTTT. It codes for CASSLGVGVQPQHF.

The rearrangement uses TRBV6-1 and TRBJ2-1; 10 bases map to TRBD2. The germline gives CDR1 MNHNS, CDR2 SASEGT. The CDR3 is 15 residues long. The trim removed 3 bases at V and 6 bases at J, leaving 5 bases unmatched. CDR3 nucleotide sequence: TGTGCCAGCAGTGAGCTAGCGGGAGCATCCAATGAGCAGTTCTTC. Translating gives CASSELAGASNEQFF.

This clonotype was seen only a few times. The chain has TRBV12-3 or TRBV12-4 and TRBJ2-5; 10 nucleotides agree with TRBD2. J gave up 7 bases and V 10 bases, and 9 bases lay outside the gene matches. The CDR3 extends over 13 amino acids. CDR3: CAISTSGLGTQYF. Here the CDR3 DNA reads TGTGCCATCTCGACTAGCGGGCTCGGGACCCAGTACTTC.

The sample holds a few counts of this clonotype. The chain combines TRBV7-6 with TRBJ2-5; possibly TRBD1 for D (5 bases). Trimming removed 4 bases at V and 3 bases at J, with 15 bases between. Germline CDR1 reads SGHVS; CDR2 reads FNYEAQ. The CDR3 loop spans 15 amino acids. DNA of the CDR3: TGTGCCAGCAGCTCCCGCCGGAAAGGGGAAGAGACCCAGTACTTC. It encodes CASSSRRKGEETQYF.

This chain joins TRBV12-3 or TRBV12-4 and TRBJ2-2; 9 bases align to TRBD2. Losses at the gene ends were 3 bases for V and 7 bases for J; bases not matched to a gene: 6. The CDR3 is 15 residues long. CDR3 sequence: CASSLRGGAIGELFF. Written as DNA, the CDR3 is TGTGCCAGCAGTTTGCGCGGGGGGGCGATCGGGGAGCTGTTTTTT.

This clonotype occurred a few times. V gene TRBV4-1 combines with J gene TRBJ2-1; TRBD2 matches 9 bases. V lost 4 bases to trimming and J lost 0 bases; unmatched junction nucleotides: 7. The CDR3 is made up of 17 amino acids. The V gene's germline CDR1 is MGHRA and CDR2 YSYEKL. CDR3 sequence: CASSPRLAESSYNEQFF. CDR3 DNA sequence: TGCGCCAGCAGCCCACGACTAGCGGAGAGCTCCTACAATGAGCAGTTCTTC.

In this sample, this clonotype turned up many times. A junction end diverges from the germline sequence, so it may reflect a read error. This chain joins TRBV29-1 and TRBJ2-1; tentatively, D is TRBD1 (6 bases). This CDR3 contains 17 residues. The germline CDR1 and CDR2 sequences are SQVTM and ANQGSEA. For the CDR3, the DNA is TGCAGCGTCGAAGGGAGTTTCAGGGGTGACGTTTACAATGAGCAGTTCTTC. Protein product: CSVEGSFRGDVYNEQFF.

This clonotype has only a few counts. The V gene is TRBV19, the J gene TRBJ2-3; no definite D call. Trimming took off 3 bases at V and 0 bases at J, with 13 bases between the two ends. Germline CDR1 and CDR2: LNHDA and SQIVND (reference sequence). The CDR3 loop spans 16 amino acids. CDR3 sequence: CASSIEALSSTDTQYF. DNA for the CDR3: TGTGCCAGTAGTATTGAAGCCCTGTCTAGCACAGATACGCAGTATTTT.

The sample holds many counts of this clonotype. The chain recombines TRBV12-3 or TRBV12-4 with TRBJ2-5, with 7 bases lining up with TRBD2. Trimming removed 6 bases from V and 2 bases from J; junction bases left unmatched: 9. The CDR3 contains 15 residues. CDR3 nucleotide sequence: TGTGCCAGCAGCCCTGACCTGGGACTACAAGAGACCCAGTACTTC. Its protein product is CASSPDLGLQETQYF.

This clonotype was seen repeatedly, ten times or more. This chain connects TRBV5-1 to TRBJ2-7; 7 positions agree with TRBD2. The trim removed 2 bases at V and 3 bases at J, leaving 5 bases unmatched. CDR3 length: 14 residues. Per the germline V gene, CDR1 is SGHRS and CDR2 is YFSETQ. CDR3 sequence reads: CASSLPGGSYEQYF. Here the CDR3 DNA reads TGCGCCAGCAGCTTACCCGGCGGGAGCTACGAGCAGTACTTC.

In its sample, this clonotype was seen a few times. The J gene is TRBJ2-7, the V gene TRBV7-2; 10 bases match TRBD1. Unmatched junction bases numbered 5, after V lost 4 bases and J lost 5 bases. In germline, CDR1 is SGHTA, CDR2 FQGNSA. There are 14 residues in the CDR3. CDR3 region: CASSWTGGADEQYF. Here the CDR3 DNA reads TGTGCCAGCAGCTGGACAGGGGGGGCGGACGAGCAGTACTTC.

This clonotype was counted ten times or more. This chain joins TRBV29-1 and TRBJ2-5; tentatively, D is TRBD1 (5 bases). The CDR3 extends over 11 amino acids. V lost 7 bases to trimming and J lost 5 bases, with 11 bases between them. CDR1 is SQVTM, CDR2 ANQGSEA, per germline. This CDR3 is CSAPTVETQYF. CDR3 bases: TGCAGCGCCCCGACAGTTGAGACCCAGTACTTC.

The chain combines TRBV6-1 with TRBJ2-7, with D possibly being TRBD2 (5 bases). Germline V gene lookup returns CDR1 MNHNS and CDR2 SASEGT. The CDR3 totals 12 residues. Trimming pared 7 bases from V and 4 bases from J, leaving 11 bases between. The CDR3 is CASMGSRYEQYF. For the CDR3, the DNA is TGTGCCAGCATGGGGAGTAGGTACGAGCAGTACTTC.

This clonotype has a handful of counts. The chain recombines TRBV13 with TRBJ2-5, with 8 bases matching TRBD2. The CDR3 totals 14 residues. CDR1 is PRHDT and CDR2 is FYEKMQ in the germline V gene (reference sequence). J was trimmed by 2 bases and V by 5 bases; bases with no gene match: 4. The CDR3 DNA sequence: TGTGCCAGCAGCGAGGGACTAGTTCAAGAGACCCAGTACTTC. Translated, it gives CASSEGLVQETQYF.

As to this clonotype: The junction shows a germline mismatch at one end, possibly a read error. V and J are TRBV4-3 and TRBJ1-1, with no clear D. From germline, CDR1 is LGHNA and CDR2 YSLEER. The CDR3 consists of 14 residues. CDR3 sequence: CASSPRGQAPEAFF. CDR3 DNA sequence: TGCGCCAGCAGCCCCAGAGGCCAGGCCCCTGAGGCTTTCTTT.

This clonotype has a handful of counts. The chain employs TRBV6-2 or TRBV6-3 and TRBJ2-3, with D possibly being TRBD1 (6 bases). CDR3 length equals 15 residues. V gave up 4 bases and J gave up 2 bases, with 13 bases separating them. Germline values: CDR1 MNHEY, CDR2 SVGEGT. The CDR3 region is CASSSAGQFTDTQYF. The CDR3 DNA reads TGTGCCAGCAGTTCCGCTGGACAGTTCACAGATACGCAGTATTTT.

The chain joins TRBV11-3 to TRBJ2-7; the D is unclear. The V gene's germline CDR1 is SGHNT and CDR2 YENEEA. Trimming removed 4 bases from V and 1 base from J, with 8 bases in between. The CDR3 sequence is 13 residues long. CDR3 residues: CASSSRLSYEQYF. CDR3 nucleotide sequence: TGTGCCAGCAGCTCCCGCCTTTCCTACGAGCAGTACTTC.